Below are 10 T cell receptor beta chains sequenced from a single sample in a study of CD8+ T cells in alopecia areata (dated by TCRdb to 2017 to 2018). The library came from the immunoSEQ multiplex PCR assay. To provide template for TCR sequencing, every sample had RNA extracted and reverse transcribed into cDNA. The table comes from immuneACCESS by way of TCRdb, which keeps in-frame sequences with V and J called. Part of the clones is missing from these tables; in studies checked, under half for an unresolved V gene and the rest for unknown reasons. The sample table lists 150,000 to 200,000 clones, roughly 60% of them with a count of one. The ten largest make up roughly 1.7% of the sample. This sample's time point label indicates: baseline before oral tofacitinib. Sequencing was performed on CD4+ T cells sorted from blood, taken at week 0. These receptors were collected from a human donor with alopecia areata.

Regarding this clone: This sample includes further DNA sequences coding for the same CDR3. The V and J genes are TRBV29-1 and TRBJ1-1, with D maybe TRBD1 (5 bases). Germline-derived CDR1 and CDR2 are SQVTM and ANQGSEA. V lost 4 bases and J lost 1, with 10 bases in between. The CDR3 has 13 amino acids. CDR3 residues: CSVVVGTNTEAFF. The CDR3 region has the DNA TGCAGCGTTGTGGTCGGGACGAACACTGAAGCTTTCTTT. The complete variable domain, with remaining parts taken from reference TRBV29-1 and TRBJ1-1, reads SAVISQKPSRDICQRGTSLTIQCQVDSQVTMMFWYRQQPGQSLTLIATANQGSEATYESGFVIDKFPISRPNLTFSTLTVSNMSPEDSSIYLCSVVVGTNTEAFFGQGTRLTVV.

The genes are TRBV30 and TRBJ1-1, with 8 bases fitting TRBD1. The CDR3 is 13 amino acids. Germline V gene lookup returns CDR1 GTSNPN and CDR2 SVGIG (reference sequence). With 5 bases clipped from V and 0 bases from J, the junction kept 2 bases outside the gene matches. This chain's CDR3 is CAWDRGLNTEAFF. The CDR3 coding sequence is TGTGCCTGGGACAGGGGCCTGAACACTGAAGCTTTCTTT.

Details on this clone: Its ends do not fully match the called genes, so a read error is possible. The rearrangement joins TRBV27 to TRBJ1-2; D not certain. This CDR3 spans 10 amino acids. CDR1 MNHEY and CDR2 SMNVEV come from the germline V gene (reference sequence). DNA for the CDR3: TGTGCCAGCACCTTGCAGAAAGCTTTTTTC. Its translation: CASTLQKAFF.

This clone was detected a few times. The chain carries TRBV9 and TRBJ2-2; unclear D gene. V was trimmed by 4 bases and J by 1 base, leaving 17 bases between them. CDR1 is SGDLS and CDR2 is YYNGEE in the germline V gene. This CDR3 comprises 17 residues. The CDR3 reads CASSLTDGLWNTGELFF. The CDR3 nucleotides are TGTGCCAGCAGCCTAACGGATGGGTTGTGGAACACCGGGGAGCTGTTTTTT.

The chain recombines TRBV11-2 with TRBJ2-2, with TRBD2 matching 7 bases. The CDR3 totals 12 residues. V dropped 5 bases and J dropped 9; count of bases not matched to a gene: 3. Germline V gene sequence: CDR1 SGHAT, CDR2 FQNNGV. The CDR3 nucleotides are TGTGCCAGCAGCCCTAGCGGTTGGGAGCTGTTTTTT. Protein sequence: CASSPSGWELFF.

J is TRBJ2-1 and V is TRBV4-1, with 7 bases lining up with TRBD1. Trimming took 5 bases from V and 3 from J; bases not matched to a gene: 7. Germline CDR1 is MGHRA and CDR2 is YSYEKL. This CDR3 comprises 15 residues. The CDR3 is CASSYTGVNYNEQFF. The CDR3 DNA reads as TGCGCCAGCAGCTATACAGGGGTGAACTACAATGAGCAGTTCTTC.

Worth noting for this clone: The germline gene is not matched at one end of the junction; a read error may be the cause. The V gene is TRBV30, the J gene TRBJ2-7, with TRBD2 as a possible D gene (5 bases). Germline CDR1 reads GTSNPN; CDR2 reads SVGIG (reference sequence). The CDR3 has 11 residues. This CDR3 reads CAWSVPERLFF. Written as DNA, the CDR3 is TGTGCCTGGAGTGTACCCGAGCGGCTCTTCTTC.

The rearrangement joins TRBV2 to TRBJ1-2, with D possibly being TRBD1 (6 bases). The CDR3 has 13 residues. V lost 3 bases, J lost 7 bases, and 12 bases lay in between. Germline V gene data show CDR1 as SNHLY and CDR2 as FYNNEI. The CDR3 nucleotides read TGTGCCAGCAGTGATCGAACAGGGAGTGGCTACACCTTC. It encodes CASSDRTGSGYTF.

This clone was observed a single time. This sequence joins TRBV6-6 and TRBJ2-7; D is perhaps TRBD1 (6 bases). There are 14 residues in the CDR3. The germline V gene has CDR1 MNHNY and CDR2 SVGAGI (reference sequence). Trimming removed 0 bases at V and 3 bases at J, with 9 bases between. DNA of the CDR3: TGTGCCAGCAGTTACTCAACAGGGCGCTACGAGCAGTACTTC. This encodes CASSYSTGRYEQYF.

V usage is TRBV13 and J usage is TRBJ1-2; D perhaps matches TRBD1 (6 bases). This CDR3 has 14 amino acids. From germline, CDR1 is PRHDT and CDR2 FYEKMQ (reference sequence). Trimming left V 2 bases short and J 2 bases short, with 9 bases between. Here the CDR3 reads CASSLLTGNYGYTF. For the CDR3, the DNA is TGTGCCAGCAGCTTACTTACAGGGAACTATGGCTACACCTTC.